The 8 T cell receptor beta chains below all came from one sample that was sequenced in a study of glioma-infiltrating T cells (dated by TCRdb to the mid-2010s). For sequencing, an Illumina MiSeq was employed. The iRepertoire nested amplicon-rescue multiplex PCR (arm-PCR) platform was used to amplify TCR alpha and beta CDR3 regions from RNA. TCRdb reprocessed the public reads (quality trimming at Q25 with fastp, clone calling with MiXCR) and kept in-frame beta chains. Identical CDR3 proteins give one entry, which carries the most common genes and DNA. This sample lists around 93,000 distinct CDR3 sequences; approximately 40% were detected once. Jointly, the top ten make up around two fifths of the sample. The specimen was glioma tissue, nonneoplastic brain tissue, or PBMCs (not recorded which). These receptors were collected from a human donor with low-grade glioma or glioblastoma, undergoing nonglioma brain surgery, or in good health (not recorded which).

This clonotype was seen only once. As DNA, the CDR3 is TGTGCCAGCAGGCGGAGAAGAGGGGGGGCCCCAGAGACCCAGTACTTC. This sequence encodes CASRRRRGGAPETQYF. V is TRBV6-2 or TRBV6-3 and J is TRBJ2-5; the D gene is possibly TRBD2 (7 bases). V lost 6 bases, J lost 4 bases, and 21 bases lay in between. CDR1 is MNHEY, CDR2 SVGEGT, per germline. The CDR3 runs to 16 residues.

This clonotype was counted many times. The CDR3 nucleotides read TGTGCCAGCAGTTTTGGGGGACGAGGAGAGCAGTTCTTC. It yields the protein CASSFGGRGEQFF. This chain uses TRBV12-3 or TRBV12-4 with TRBJ2-1; D may be TRBD1 or TRBD2 (5 bases each). This CDR3 contains 13 residues. Trimming shortened V by 3 bases and J by 10 bases, and 13 bases separated the two germline ends.

The chain joins TRBV28 to TRBJ2-1, with 13 bases that match TRBD2. Trimming took 8 bases from V and 5 from J; bases not matched to a gene: 12. This CDR3 is built from 17 residues. Per the germline V gene, CDR1 is MDHEN and CDR2 is SYDVKM. CDR3 bases: TGTGCCAGCGGCTCGGACTGGGGACTAGCGGGAAACAATGAGCAGTTCTTC. It specifies CASGSDWGLAGNNEQFF. Supplemented by reference TRBV28 and TRBJ2-1, the full variable domain reads DVKVTQSSRYLVKRTGEKVFLECVQDMDHENMFWYRQDPGLGLRLIYFSYDVKMKEKGDIPEGYSVSREKKERFSLILESASTNQTSMYLCASGSDWGLAGNNEQFFGPGTRLTVL.

This clonotype came up many times. The genes are TRBV9 and TRBJ1-1; TRBD1 might be the D (6 bases). The CDR3 covers 15 residues. The germline V gene encodes CDR1 SGDLS and CDR2 YYNGEE. The V gene lost 3 bases and the J gene lost 0 bases, with 12 bases spanning the gap. CDR3 sequence reads: CASSAMDRMNTEAFF. The CDR3 nucleotides are TGTGCCAGCAGCGCGATGGACAGAATGAACACTGAAGCTTTCTTT.

This clonotype was seen many times. The chain links TRBV19 to TRBJ2-5, with 8 nucleotides matching TRBD1. CDR3 size: 14 residues. Trimming at V came to 9 bases and at J to 2 bases, leaving 8 bases not matched to a gene. Germline lookup yields CDR1 LNHDA and CDR2 SQIVND (reference sequence). CDR3 coding DNA: TGTGCCAGACCCGGACAGGGTAAACAAGAGACCCAGTACTTC. Its protein product is CARPGQGKQETQYF.

This clonotype was counted ten times or more. CDR3 amino acids: CASSLGLLGTPANYGYTF. The CDR3 DNA reads TGTGCCAGCAGCTTAGGGTTGTTGGGGACACCAGCTAACTATGGCTACACCTTC. The gene calls are TRBV7-2 and TRBJ1-2; TRBD1 might be the D (6 bases). The CDR3 loop spans 18 amino acids. V gave up 1 base and J gave up 0 bases, with 18 bases separating them. The germline V gene has CDR1 SGHTA and CDR2 FQGNSA.

In this sample, this clonotype turned up many times. V is TRBV20-1 and J is TRBJ1-1, with D hard to call. Trimming stripped 2 bases from V and 0 bases from J, with 4 bases between. From germline, CDR1 is DFQATT and CDR2 SNEGSKA (reference sequence). The CDR3 is 12 amino acids. The CDR3: CSARSLNTEAFF. The DNA for the CDR3 is TGCAGTGCTAGAAGCCTGAACACTGAAGCTTTCTTT.

This clonotype was counted between two and nine times. A single base separates this from a much larger clone, so it may be a read error. V gene TRBV19 combines with J gene TRBJ2-7; possibly TRBD1 or TRBD2 for D (5 bases each). In germline, CDR1 is LNHDA, CDR2 SQIVND (reference sequence). The germline V and J ends were trimmed by 6 bases and 1 base, with 16 bases remaining between them. The CDR3 runs to 15 residues. The CDR3 region is CASRPTGAGSYEQYF. CDR3 coding DNA: TGTGCCAGTAGACCAACCGGGGCAGGATCCTACGAGCAGTACTTC.